These T cell receptor beta chains were read from a single sample in a study of shared clonotypes between healthy human individuals. Measured with immunoSEQ multiplex PCR; TCRdb has only the in-frame clones, and not every one. This table has roughly 2.2 million clones, approximately 95% appearing once. The sequenced sample was naive CD4+ T cells from PBMCs. Receptors originate from a man aged 18 to 29 in good health. Some clones in this sample may be carry-over from other donors' samples. CDR3s include the opening cysteine and the closing phenylalanine or tryptophan. Fields, in order: D gene, clone size, V gene, J gene, CDR3 DNA, CDR3 protein. D genes are given only for firm matches. The size of a clone is reported for some rows only, either as once, few or many, or as a class for expanded clones.

D: NA
size: NA
V: TRBV21-1
J: TRBJ1-1
DNA: TGTGCCAGCAGCGCTGGACCAACGAACACTGAAGCTTTCTTT
CDR3: CASSAGPTNTEAFF

D: TRBD1
size: once
V: TRBV5-4
J: TRBJ1-2
DNA: TGTGCCAGCACCTCCGGTACAGGGGAAATATATGGCTACACCTTC
CDR3: CASTSGTGEIYGYTF

D: TRBD1
size: NA
V: TRBV28
J: TRBJ1-1
DNA: TGTGCCAGCAGTTTGGGACAGCTCATGAACACTGAAGCTTTCTTT
CDR3: CASSLGQLMNTEAFF

D: NA
size: NA
V: TRBV6-1
J: TRBJ1-4
DNA: TGTGCCAGCAGTGAACGGCTTAATGAAAAACTGTTTTTT
CDR3: CASSERLNEKLFF

D: NA
size: NA
V: TRBV6-1
J: TRBJ1-5
DNA: TGTGCCAGCAGTGAACGGGTGGGGTATCAGCCCCAGCATTTT
CDR3: CASSERVGYQPQHF

D: TRBD1
size: once
V: TRBV7-9
J: TRBJ1-4
DNA: TGTGCCAGCAGCTTAGGAGCCGGGACAGGGGGCAGGCGCAAACTGTTTTTT
CDR3: CASSLGAGTGGRRKLFF

D: NA
size: NA
V: TRBV11-3
J: TRBJ1-3
DNA: TGTGCCAGCAGCTTAGGCGGAGGGGCCAACTCTGGAAACACCATATATTTT
CDR3: CASSLGGGANSGNTIYF

D: TRBD1
size: NA
V: TRBV9
J: TRBJ2-3
DNA: TGTGCCAGCAGCGTAGTAGGTCAGGGGGGCACAGATACGCAGTATTTT
CDR3: CASSVVGQGGTDTQYF

D: NA
size: NA
V: TRBV25-1
J: TRBJ1-5
DNA: TGTGCCAGCTCAAATACCCTGGAGGCCCAGCATTTT
CDR3: CASSNTLEAQHF

D: NA
size: NA
V: TRBV10-3
J: TRBJ1-4
DNA: TGTGCCATCAGTGAGCGACAGCTTGCAACTAATGAAAAACTGTTTTTT
CDR3: CAISERQLATNEKLFF

D: TRBD1
size: NA
V: TRBV7-2
J: TRBJ1-2
DNA: TGTGCCAGCAGCAAACAGGGGGCCGTATATGGCTACACCTTC
CDR3: CASSKQGAVYGYTF

D: NA
size: once
V: TRBV28
J: TRBJ2-1
DNA: TGTGCCAGCAGTCGAAGACCCAGCGATGAGCAGTTCTTC
CDR3: CASSRRPSDEQFF

D: NA
size: NA
V: TRBV6-6
J: TRBJ2-7
DNA: TGTGCCAGCAGTCCTACGGGACTCACAGTCCTCTACGAGCAGTACTTC
CDR3: CASSPTGLTVLYEQYF

D: NA
size: NA
V: TRBV6-5
J: TRBJ2-1
DNA: TGTGCCAGCAGCCCGGGCGTATACAATGAGCAGTTCTTC
CDR3: CASSPGVYNEQFF

D: NA
size: NA
V: TRBV5-1
J: TRBJ1-5
DNA: TGCGCCAGCAGCTTGAACACCAATCAGCCCCAGCATTTT
CDR3: CASSLNTNQPQHF

D: NA
size: NA
V: TRBV2
J: TRBJ1-1
DNA: TGTGCCAGCAGCGCACGGGTGGCCACTGAAGCTTTCTTT
CDR3: CASSARVATEAFF

D: NA
size: NA
V: TRBV6-1
J: TRBJ2-1
DNA: TGTGCCAGCAGTACCACAGGGCCCTCTTACAATGAGCAGTTCTTC
CDR3: CASSTTGPSYNEQFF

D: NA
size: NA
V: TRBV5-1
J: TRBJ1-2
DNA: TGCGCCAGCAGCGCCATGCCGGGACCTTCTAACTATGGCTACACCTTC
CDR3: CASSAMPGPSNYGYTF

D: NA
size: NA
V: TRBV10-3
J: TRBJ2-5
DNA: TGTGCCATCAGTGGTAACCCCCAGGGTCAGTACCAAGAGACCCAGTACTTC
CDR3: CAISGNPQGQYQETQYF

D: TRBD2
size: NA
V: TRBV5-6
J: TRBJ2-1
DNA: TGTGCCAGCAGCTACGACGGGACTAGCGGGAGGGCGAATGGTGAGCAGTTCTTC
CDR3: CASSYDGTSGRANGEQFF

D: NA
size: NA
V: TRBV11-2
J: TRBJ2-3
DNA: TGTGCCAGCAGCCCCCGGTCCGTAAGATCTAGCACAGATACGCAGTATTTT
CDR3: CASSPRSVRSSTDTQYF

D: NA
size: once
V: TRBV4-1
J: TRBJ1-2
DNA: TGCGCCAGCAGCAGTAATGGGGATGAGAGGAATGGCTACACCTTC
CDR3: CASSSNGDERNGYTF

D: NA
size: NA
V: TRBV6-5
J: TRBJ2-1
DNA: TGTGCCAGCAGCCCCGGGCCCGCCAATGAGCAGTTCTTC
CDR3: CASSPGPANEQFF

D: TRBD2
size: NA
V: TRBV6-1
J: TRBJ2-7
DNA: TGTGCCAGCAGTGGTCTCCCCGGGACTAGCGGAGCCTACGAGCAGTACTTC
CDR3: CASSGLPGTSGAYEQYF

D: NA
size: NA
V: TRBV25-1
J: TRBJ2-4
DNA: TGTGCCAGCAGTGAAGGGAACATTCAGTACTTC
CDR3: CASSEGNIQYF

D: NA
size: NA
V: TRBV28
J: TRBJ2-2
DNA: TGTGCCAGCACCCGTTCCACCGGGGAGCTGTTTTTT
CDR3: CASTRSTGELFF

D: NA
size: once
V: TRBV25-1
J: TRBJ1-2
DNA: TGTGCCAGCAGTGAACTAAGCGGCTACACCTTC
CDR3: CASSELSGYTF

D: TRBD2
size: NA
V: TRBV5-6
J: TRBJ2-5
DNA: TGTGCCAGCAGCTTGGTGCTAGCGGGTCAAGAGACCCAGTACTTC
CDR3: CASSLVLAGQETQYF

D: TRBD1
size: NA
V: TRBV28
J: TRBJ1-2
DNA: TGTGCCAGCAGTTTGGCAAGACAGGGCCCGGGCTGGCTCACCTTC
CDR3: CASSLARQGPGWLTF

D: NA
size: NA
V: TRBV27
J: TRBJ2-7
DNA: TGTGCCAGCAGTTTATCTCCTCCGGTCCACGAGCAGTACTTC
CDR3: CASSLSPPVHEQYF

D: NA
size: NA
V: TRBV5-6
J: TRBJ2-1
DNA: TGTGCCAGCAGCTTGGTAGGGGAAAGGCAATACAATGAGCAGTTCTTC
CDR3: CASSLVGERQYNEQFF

D: NA
size: NA
V: TRBV29-1
J: TRBJ2-3
DNA: TGCAGCGTTGGAACAGTGGCAGATACGCAGTATTTT
CDR3: CSVGTVADTQYF

D: NA
size: NA
V: TRBV7-9
J: TRBJ2-7
DNA: TGTGCCAGCAGCTTAGGGGCCTACCTCGGGGAGCAGTACTTC
CDR3: CASSLGAYLGEQYF

D: NA
size: NA
V: TRBV7-8
J: TRBJ2-5
DNA: TGTGCCAGCTCCCTATTGTGGGGGGAAGAGACCCAGTACTTC
CDR3: CASSLLWGEETQYF

D: TRBD2
size: NA
V: TRBV4-2
J: TRBJ2-1
DNA: TGTGCCAGCAGCCAAGGACTAGCGGGAGGGCCGAATGAGCAGTTCTTC
CDR3: CASSQGLAGGPNEQFF

D: NA
size: NA
V: TRBV15
J: TRBJ1-4
DNA: TGTGCCACCAGCAGGGGCTTGTTTATACAGGGTAGTAGTTCAGTGGAAAAACTGTTTTTT
CDR3: CATSRGLFIQGSSSVEKLFF

D: TRBD1
size: NA
V: TRBV5-1
J: TRBJ2-3
DNA: TGCGCCAGCAGAACCACAGGGGGGAACACAGATACGCAGTATTTT
CDR3: CASRTTGGNTDTQYF

D: TRBD2
size: once
V: TRBV2
J: TRBJ2-1
DNA: TGTGCCAGCAGTGCCACTAGCGACAATGAGCAGTTCTTC
CDR3: CASSATSDNEQFF

D: TRBD2
size: NA
V: TRBV11-2
J: TRBJ2-5
DNA: TGTGCCAGCAGCTTAGGCCCGGGGTCCATGGGGGGGACAGAGACCCAGTACTTC
CDR3: CASSLGPGSMGGTETQYF

D: NA
size: NA
V: TRBV29-1
J: TRBJ2-7
DNA: TGCAGCGTTGTAGATATAGGGAAAGGCTACGAGCAGTACTTC
CDR3: CSVVDIGKGYEQYF

D: NA
size: NA
V: TRBV7-8
J: TRBJ1-1
DNA: TGTGCCAGCATCGAGCCGGGAGTGAACACTGAAGCTTTCTTT
CDR3: CASIEPGVNTEAFF

D: NA
size: NA
V: TRBV11-1
J: TRBJ2-7
DNA: TGTGCCAGCAGCTTGGAGCCCCAAAGCTACGAGCAGTACTTC
CDR3: CASSLEPQSYEQYF

D: NA
size: once
V: TRBV29-1
J: TRBJ1-2
DNA: TGCAGCGCGATGAGGGGGTTGGTTGGCTACACCTTC
CDR3: CSAMRGLVGYTF